Listed here are 26 T cell receptor beta chains from one sample, sequenced in a study of cytomegalovirus exposure and HLA in healthy donors. Primers for the PCR totalled 60 Vbeta and 13 Jbeta. Measured with immunoSEQ multiplex PCR; TCRdb has only the in-frame clones, and not every one. This table holds some 150,000 clones, over 65% found once. The specimen sequenced was PBMCs. The receptors derive from a female donor in good health and CMV-seropositive.

The rearrangement uses TRBV2 and TRBJ1-2, with TRBD1 matching 7 bases. V lost 6 bases and J lost 3; bases outside the gene matches: 4. Germline V gene sequence: CDR1 SNHLY, CDR2 FYNNEI. This CDR3 comprises 13 residues. CDR3 sequence reads: CASRAGTDYGYTF. The CDR3 nucleotides are TGTGCCAGCAGGGCCGGGACAGACTATGGCTACACCTTC.

The chain employs TRBV5-1 and TRBJ2-1; 7 nucleotides agree with TRBD2. CDR3 length equals 14 residues. V shed 4 bases, J shed 1 base, and the junction held 2 bases outside the gene matches. Germline V gene lookup returns CDR1 SGHRS and CDR2 YFSETQ. CDR3 amino acids: CASSAGESYNEQFF. The CDR3 region has the DNA TGCGCCAGCAGCGCGGGAGAGTCCTACAATGAGCAGTTCTTC.

This clone was seen a handful of times. This rearrangement joins TRBV6-5 to TRBJ1-4, with 8 bases aligning to TRBD1. The CDR3 has 14 residues. Unmatched junction bases numbered 8, after V lost 6 bases and J lost 8 bases. Germline-derived CDR1 and CDR2 are MNHEY and SVGAGI. The CDR3 sequence is CASSLGQGEEKLFF. The CDR3 DNA is TGTGCCAGCAGCCTTGGACAGGGAGAGGAAAAACTGTTTTTT.

The V and J genes are TRBV9 and TRBJ2-2; 8 positions agree with TRBD2. Per germline, CDR1 SGDLS and CDR2 YYNGEE. The CDR3 has 16 residues. Unmatched junction bases numbered 3, after V lost 0 bases and J lost 2 bases. The CDR3 nucleotides read TGTGCCAGCAGCGTAGCCGGGAGGGCCAACACCGGGGAGCTGTTTTTT. Amino acids: CASSVAGRANTGELFF. Drawing the rest from reference TRBV9 and TRBJ2-2, the complete variable domain is DSGVTQTPKHLITATGQRVTLRCSPRSGDLSVYWYQQSLDQGLQFLIQYYNGEERAKGNILERFSAQQFPDLHSELNLSSLELGDSALYFCASSVAGRANTGELFFGEGSRLTVL.

The rearrangement uses TRBV5-1 and TRBJ2-7; 7 bases match TRBD1. This CDR3 is built from 12 residues. CDR1 and CDR2 (germline): SGHRS, YFSETQ. Losses at the gene ends were 3 bases for V and 7 bases for J; bases not matched to a gene: 4. In nucleotides, the CDR3 is TGCGCCAGCAGCTCGGGACAGAGGGAGCAGTACTTC. The encoded protein is CASSSGQREQYF.

This clone was seen a few times. The chain joins TRBV5-5 to TRBJ2-6; 8 bases map to TRBD2. This CDR3 has 17 amino acids. Germline CDR1 SGHKS, CDR2 YYEKEE (reference sequence). V lost 2 bases and J lost 0; bases outside the gene matches: 4. CDR3 sequence (DNA): TGTGCCAGCAGCTTACTAGCGGTGGCCTCTGGGGCCAACGTCCTGACTTTC. It encodes CASSLLAVASGANVLTF.

CDR3 sequence reads: CAWSGGVSNQPQHF. The CDR3 coding sequence is TGTGCCTGGAGTGGGGGGGTGAGCAATCAGCCCCAGCATTTT. The rearrangement uses TRBV30 and TRBJ1-5, with a tentative D call TRBD1 (5 bases). Per germline, CDR1 GTSNPN and CDR2 SVGIG (reference sequence). This CDR3 is built from 14 residues. Trimming took off 1 base at V and 1 base at J, with 8 bases between the two ends.

V and J are TRBV27 and TRBJ1-3; no firm D call. The CDR3 has 13 residues. Trimming took 10 bases from V and 0 from J, leaving 10 bases between them. The germline gives CDR1 MNHEY, CDR2 SMNVEV (reference sequence). Here the CDR3 DNA reads TGTGCCAACCGACTCACCTCTGGAAACACCATATATTTT. Amino acids: CANRLTSGNTIYF.

This clone turned up a few times. The chain has TRBV10-1 and TRBJ1-4; D possibly corresponds to TRBD1 (6 bases). V lost 0 bases and J 4 bases, leaving 9 bases between the germline ends. This CDR3 region has 15 residues. Germline V lookup: CDR1 WNHNN, CDR2 SYGVQD (reference sequence). The CDR3 reads CASSESTGFNEKLFF. The CDR3, as DNA: TGCGCCAGCAGTGAGTCCACAGGGTTTAATGAAAAACTGTTTTTT.

The rearrangement joins TRBV28 to TRBJ1-2; no clear D gene. This CDR3 comprises 13 residues. V lost 1 base and J lost 8, with 11 bases in between. Germline V lookup: CDR1 MDHEN, CDR2 SYDVKM. CDR3 DNA sequence: TGTGCCAGCAGTTTATCAGGCAGTACCGGCTACACCTTC. This encodes CASSLSGSTGYTF.

V is TRBV19 and J is TRBJ1-1; the D gene is possibly TRBD1 (6 bases). Germline CDR1 LNHDA, CDR2 SQIVND (reference sequence). The CDR3 contains 14 residues. V dropped 4 bases and J dropped 4 bases, with 13 bases sitting between them. The chain's CDR3 is CASSRQVGATEAFF. As DNA, the CDR3 is TGTGCCAGTAGTAGACAGGTGGGGGCCACTGAAGCTTTCTTT.

V is TRBV9 and J is TRBJ2-3; a possible D gene is TRBD2 (5 bases). The ends were cut back, 3 bases at V and 0 bases at J, with 11 bases in the middle. There are 15 residues in the CDR3. CDR1 is SGDLS and CDR2 is YYNGEE in the germline V gene. CDR3 sequence reads: CASSADWTSTDTQYF. Written as DNA, the CDR3 is TGTGCCAGCAGCGCCGACTGGACTAGCACAGATACGCAGTATTTT.

The J gene is TRBJ1-5, the V gene TRBV7-9; unclear D gene. Trimming removed 4 bases at V and 4 bases at J, with 11 bases between. There are 14 residues in the CDR3. Germline loops: CDR1 SEHNR, CDR2 FQNEAQ (reference sequence). CDR3 in amino acids: CASSYAYRNQPQHF. CDR3 sequence (DNA): TGTGCCAGCAGCTACGCGTACCGAAATCAGCCCCAGCATTTT.

In this sample, this clone turned up a few times. The chain joins TRBV6-1 to TRBJ1-3; D is unresolved. V lost 1 base and J 4 bases, leaving 5 bases between the germline ends. CDR1 is MNHNS, CDR2 SASEGT, per germline. The CDR3 has 13 residues. The CDR3 bases are TGTGCCAGCAGTGAAGTCCAGGGAAACACCATATATTTT. It specifies CASSEVQGNTIYF.

This chain uses TRBV30 with TRBJ1-5; unclear D gene. Germline CDR1 reads GTSNPN; CDR2 reads SVGIG (reference sequence). The CDR3 extends over 15 amino acids. Trimming stripped 3 bases from V and 2 bases from J, with 14 bases between. The CDR3 nucleotides read TGTGCCTGGAGCACGTCGGGAAGCGGCAATCAGCCCCAGCATTTT. Translation: CAWSTSGSGNQPQHF.

This clone was seen once. The J gene is TRBJ2-7, the V gene TRBV10-2; no firm D call. Germline V gene sequence: CDR1 WSHSY, CDR2 SAAADI. This CDR3 has 13 amino acids. V lost 6 bases to trimming and J lost 3 bases, with 12 bases between them. The CDR3 protein is CASRGPPIYEQYF. CDR3 nucleotides: TGCGCCAGCAGGGGCCCCCCGATCTACGAGCAGTACTTC.

This clone is a singleton in its sample. The rearrangement links TRBV11-2 to TRBJ1-2, with D possibly being TRBD1 (6 bases). This CDR3 is built from 14 residues. Deletions cut 1 base from V and 6 bases from J, with 12 bases between. From germline, CDR1 is SGHAT and CDR2 FQNNGV. CDR3 loop: CASSLVGGADGYTF. The CDR3 nucleotides are TGTGCCAGCAGCTTAGTAGGGGGGGCGGATGGCTACACCTTC. Full variable domain (rest looked up from reference TRBV11-2 and TRBJ1-2): EAGVAQSPRYKIIEKRQSVAFWCNPISGHATLYWYQQILGQGPKLLIQFQNNGVVDDSQLPKDRFSAERLKGVDSTLKIQPAKLEDSAVYLCASSLVGGADGYTFGSGTRLTVV.

Comments on this clone: The junction departs from germline at one end; a sequencing error may be responsible. The V call is TRBV18, the J call TRBJ2-7; 9 bases are shared with TRBD1. The germline V gene has CDR1 KGHSH and CDR2 LQKENI. This CDR3 has 15 amino acids. The CDR3 nucleotides read TGTGCCAGCTCTCCACCACAGGGGGCGCGGTACGAGCAGTACTTC. Its translation: CASSPPQGARYEQYF.

This sequence joins TRBV19 and TRBJ1-4; the match to TRBD1 covers 9 bases. CDR1 LNHDA and CDR2 SQIVND come from the germline V gene (reference sequence). The J segment lost 10 bases and the V segment lost 5 bases, leaving 11 bases of the junction unmatched. This CDR3 region has 15 residues. The CDR3 spells CASSADRDRVVKLFF. DNA for the CDR3: TGTGCCAGTAGTGCCGATCGGGACAGGGTTGTAAAACTGTTTTTT.

The V call is TRBV11-2, the J call TRBJ2-1, with D unresolved. The CDR3 sequence is 13 residues long. CDR1 is SGHAT, CDR2 FQNNGV, per germline. V was clipped by 6 bases and J by 3 bases, with 9 bases between them. CDR3 in amino acids: CASSLYLYNEQFF. CDR3 nucleotides: TGTGCCAGCAGTTTGTATCTCTACAATGAGCAGTTCTTC.

This clone was detected only once. The chain joins TRBV2 to TRBJ1-2, with 7 bases that match TRBD1. There are 13 residues in the CDR3. CDR1 is SNHLY and CDR2 is FYNNEI in the germline V gene. The junction had 6 bases not matched to a gene; V was cut back by 5 bases and J by 6 bases. The CDR3 is CASSPDRDHGYTF. CDR3 sequence (DNA): TGTGCCAGCAGTCCAGACAGGGACCATGGCTACACCTTC.

The CDR3 spells CASSEVNQGHQFF. CDR3 bases: TGTGCCAGCAGTGAAGTCAATCAGGGGCACCAGTTCTTC. This chain uses TRBV6-1 with TRBJ2-1, with D maybe TRBD1 (6 bases). V lost 1 base and J lost 13, with 14 bases in between. The CDR3 totals 13 residues. Germline V gene lookup returns CDR1 MNHNS and CDR2 SASEGT.

The gene calls are TRBV10-3 and TRBJ2-5; TRBD1 matches at 8 bases. The CDR3 consists of 14 residues. From germline, CDR1 is ENHRY and CDR2 SYGVKD. V was clipped by 2 bases and J by 3 bases; unmatched bases: 2. The CDR3: CAISEPGGKETQYF. The CDR3 coding sequence is TGTGCCATCAGTGAGCCAGGGGGCAAAGAGACCCAGTACTTC.

CDR3 nucleotide sequence: TGCGCCAGCAGGGCGGGGGAAGAGACCCAGTACTTC. Residues: CASRAGEETQYF. This sequence joins TRBV5-1 and TRBJ2-5; 7 bases agree with TRBD2. CDR1 is SGHRS, CDR2 YFSETQ, per germline. This CDR3 region has 12 residues. The junction had 1 base not matched to a gene; V was cut back by 5 bases and J by 3 bases.

The CDR3 region has the DNA TGTGCCAGCAGCCAGACTAGCGACACAGATACGCAGTATTTT. Its protein product is CASSQTSDTDTQYF. This chain joins TRBV6-4 and TRBJ2-3; 8 bases map to TRBD2. V lost 6 bases, J lost 2 bases, and 4 bases stayed unmatched. Germline CDR1 is MRHNA and CDR2 is SNTAGT. This CDR3 region has 14 residues.

The rearrangement joins TRBV13 to TRBJ2-3; the D is unclear. This CDR3 has 12 amino acids. V was clipped by 5 bases and J by 4 bases, with 7 bases between them. CDR1 is PRHDT and CDR2 is FYEKMQ in the germline V gene (reference sequence). The CDR3 sequence: CASSKRADTQYF. The CDR3 bases are TGTGCCAGCAGCAAACGGGCAGATACGCAGTATTTT.